Listed here are 8 T cell receptor beta chains from one sample, sequenced in a study of cytomegalovirus exposure and HLA in healthy donors. Primers for the PCR totalled 60 Vbeta and 13 Jbeta. Produced via immunoSEQ multiplex PCR; TCRdb's table is partial and in-frame only. The data contain approximately 89,000 clones, approximately 80% of them singletons. The material sequenced was PBMCs. These receptors were taken from a human donor in good health.

This sequence joins TRBV7-8 and TRBJ1-1, with no clear D. Trimming cost V 5 bases and J 1 base, with 8 bases left between them. CDR3 length: 13 residues. Germline lookup yields CDR1 SGHVS and CDR2 FQNEAQ. CDR3 sequence (DNA): TGTGCCAGCAGCATCCTAGCGAACACTGAAGCTTTCTTT. Translating gives CASSILANTEAFF.

The chain is built from TRBV19 and TRBJ1-6, with a possible D match to TRBD1 (6 bases). V lost 6 bases and J 7 bases, leaving 19 bases between the germline ends. Germline loops: CDR1 LNHDA, CDR2 SQIVND (reference sequence). The CDR3 spans 16 residues. CDR3 sequence reads: CASRAVQGVRNSPLHF. The CDR3 DNA reads as TGTGCCAGTAGGGCAGTACAGGGTGTTCGGAATTCACCCCTCCACTTT.

V gene TRBV6-1 combines with J gene TRBJ1-1; D is uncertain. There are 15 residues in the CDR3. Germline V gene sequence: CDR1 MNHNS, CDR2 SASEGT. V lost 6 bases to trimming and J lost 1 base, with 15 bases between them. The CDR3 nucleotides read TGTGCCAGCAGCTTCTCGGCCGGGGAGAACACTGAAGCTTTCTTT. Amino acids: CASSFSAGENTEAFF.

In its sample, this clone was seen a few times. This sequence joins TRBV4-3 and TRBJ2-2; 9 nucleotides agree with TRBD2. Germline CDR1 reads LGHNA; CDR2 reads YSLEER. The junction had 2 bases not matched to a gene; V was cut back by 1 base and J by 2 bases. The CDR3 totals 16 residues. The CDR3 sequence: CASSQGTSANTGELFF. CDR3 bases: TGCGCCAGCAGCCAAGGGACTAGCGCAAACACCGGGGAGCTGTTTTTT.

The chain recombines TRBV6-5 with TRBJ2-7, with D possibly being TRBD1 (6 bases). CDR1 and CDR2 (germline): MNHEY, SVGAGI. Trimming left V 0 bases short and J 0 bases short, with 9 bases between. This CDR3 region has 15 residues. The CDR3, as DNA: TGTGCCAGCAGTTACTCGCCAGGGGTCTCCTACGAGCAGTACTTC. This translates into CASSYSPGVSYEQYF.

The genes are TRBV6-1 and TRBJ2-7; 8 nucleotides line up with TRBD1. The trim removed 7 bases at V and 5 bases at J, leaving 13 bases unmatched. CDR1 MNHNS and CDR2 SASEGT come from the germline V gene. CDR3 size: 15 residues. The CDR3: CASTEPGTGSHEQYF. The CDR3 DNA sequence: TGTGCCAGCACCGAACCCGGGACAGGATCCCACGAGCAGTACTTC.

The chain is built from TRBV6-1 and TRBJ1-2; 8 bases are a match to TRBD1. Germline loops: CDR1 MNHNS, CDR2 SASEGT. CDR3 size: 16 residues. With 2 bases clipped from V and 4 bases from J, the junction kept 9 bases outside the gene matches. The chain's CDR3 is CASSEHTGTGSYGYTF. The CDR3 DNA sequence: TGTGCCAGCAGTGAACATACGGGGACAGGCTCCTATGGCTACACCTTC.

The J gene is TRBJ2-1, the V gene TRBV19, with 9 bases lining up with TRBD1. The CDR3 runs 15 residues. The germline CDR1 and CDR2 sequences are LNHDA and SQIVND (reference sequence). V lost 3 bases, J lost 0 bases, and 0 bases stayed unmatched. CDR3 residues: CASSMGQGSYNEQFF. In nucleotides, the CDR3 is TGTGCCAGTAGTATGGGACAGGGCTCCTACAATGAGCAGTTCTTC. The variable domain in full, completed from reference TRBV19 and TRBJ2-1, reads DGGITQSPKYLFRKEGQNVTLSCEQNLNHDAMYWYRQDPGQGLRLIYYSQIVNDFQKGDIAEGYSVSREKKESFPLTVTSAQKNPTAFYLCASSMGQGSYNEQFFGPGTRLTVL.